The 25 T cell receptor beta chains below come from one sample, sequenced in a study of T cell responses to AZD1222 COVID-19 vaccine (dated by TCRdb to the early 2020s). Library construction relied on the immunoSEQ multiplex PCR assay. This is the immuneACCESS table as TCRdb keeps it, with only in-frame sequences that have V and J called. A part of the clones is gone; compared with another copy, unresolved V genes explain less than half, and the rest is unexplained. Counted in this sample were 100,000 to 150,000 clones; roughly 86% of them appeared once. The ten largest make up more than 9% of the sample. The time point label for this specimen denotes: baseline before first vaccination. Here the sequenced sample was peripheral blood, taken on day 0 of AZD1222 vaccination. The receptors shown here come from an adult in good health.

In DNA form, the CDR3 reads TGTGCCACCAGCAGAGATCTTAGCGGGGGCAATCTCTATGGCTACACCTTC. Translation gives CATSRDLSGGNLYGYTF. This chain links TRBV15 with TRBJ1-2, with D perhaps TRBD1 (6 bases). CDR3 length equals 17 residues. The germline gives CDR1 LNHNV, CDR2 YYDKDF (reference sequence). Trimming took off 0 bases at V and 4 bases at J, with 18 bases between the two ends.

This rearrangement joins TRBV9 to TRBJ2-2, with D possibly TRBD2 on 7 matching bases. The CDR3 sequence is 14 residues long. Germline V gene data show CDR1 as SGDLS and CDR2 as YYNGEE. V lost 5 bases to trimming and J lost 5 bases, with 13 bases between them. CDR3 coding DNA: TGTGCCAGCAGGTACAGGGAGGGGACCGGGGAGCTGTTTTTT. This gives the protein CASRYREGTGELFF. Based on the CDR3 plus reference TRBV9 and TRBJ2-2, the full variable domain is DSGVTQTPKHLITATGQRVTLRCSPRSGDLSVYWYQQSLDQGLQFLIQYYNGEERAKGNILERFSAQQFPDLHSELNLSSLELGDSALYFCASRYREGTGELFFGEGSRLTVL.

The CDR3 nucleotides are TGTGCCAGCTCACCGAGGGGCTACGAGCAGTACTTC. Translated, it gives CASSPRGYEQYF. V is TRBV18 and J is TRBJ2-7; D is perhaps TRBD1 or TRBD2 (5 bases each). Trimming shortened V by 3 bases and J by 3 bases, and 6 bases separated the two germline ends. In germline, CDR1 is KGHSH, CDR2 LQKENI. This CDR3 region has 12 residues.

This rearrangement joins TRBV28 to TRBJ2-7, with TRBD1 identical over 7 bases. The germline CDR1 and CDR2 sequences are MDHEN and SYDVKM. The trim removed 6 bases at V and 4 bases at J, leaving 6 bases unmatched. The length of the CDR3 is 13 residues. For the CDR3, the DNA is TGTGCCAGCAGAACCGGGACAGTTTACGAGCAGTACTTC. Encoded protein: CASRTGTVYEQYF. The whole variable domain, filled in from reference TRBV28 and TRBJ2-7, reads DVKVTQSSRYLVKRTGEKVFLECVQDMDHENMFWYRQDPGLGLRLIYFSYDVKMKEKGDIPEGYSVSREKKERFSLILESASTNQTSMYLCASRTGTVYEQYFGPGTRLTVT.

The table lists this clone with a few counts. The chain links TRBV18 to TRBJ2-7; possible D gene TRBD1, 5 bases. The germline V gene encodes CDR1 KGHSH and CDR2 LQKENI. Deletions cut 3 bases from V and 0 bases from J, with 9 bases between. The CDR3 has 14 residues. The CDR3, as DNA: TGTGCCAGCTCACCCAGGGCTACCTCCTACGAGCAGTACTTC. Its translation: CASSPRATSYEQYF.

The chain carries TRBV2 and TRBJ1-2; D remains ambiguous. CDR1 and CDR2 from the germline V gene are SNHLY and FYNNEI. Trimming left V 4 bases short and J 2 bases short, with 5 bases between. The CDR3 is 12 residues long. CDR3 bases: TGTGCCAGCAGTGCAGAGAACTATGGCTACACCTTC. Translating gives CASSAENYGYTF.

The V and J genes are TRBV5-1 and TRBJ2-2; D unresolved. The V end lost 4 bases, the J end lost 5 bases, and 15 bases lay between the germline ends. The CDR3 runs to 15 residues. Germline-derived CDR1 and CDR2 are SGHRS and YFSETQ. This chain's CDR3 is CASSPDVRRTGELFF. For the CDR3, the DNA is TGCGCCAGCAGCCCGGACGTCCGGCGGACCGGGGAGCTGTTTTTT.

The chain joins TRBV30 to TRBJ1-6; perhaps TRBD1 as D (6 bases). Looked up from germline, CDR1 is GTSNPN and CDR2 is SVGIG (reference sequence). Trimming cost V 0 bases and J 7 bases, with 13 bases left between them. The CDR3 is made up of 15 amino acids. CDR3 loop: CAWSVPMQGNSPLHF. The CDR3 DNA reads as TGTGCCTGGAGTGTACCAATGCAGGGGAATTCACCCCTCCACTTT.

The CDR3 DNA reads as TGTGCCAGCAGCCGCCGGGTGGGGGAAAGCACAGATACGCAGTATTTT. Its translation is CASSRRVGESTDTQYF. The chain joins TRBV11-2 to TRBJ2-3, with D possibly called TRBD1 or TRBD2 (5 bases each). Per germline, CDR1 SGHAT and CDR2 FQNNGV. The CDR3 length is 16 residues. V was shortened by 5 bases and J by 0 bases, with 15 bases between the two germline ends.

This chain uses TRBV7-8 with TRBJ2-7; weak D call: TRBD1 (5 bases). The CDR3 spans 13 residues. The germline V gene has CDR1 SGHVS and CDR2 FQNEAQ. V dropped 5 bases and J dropped 7 bases, with 15 bases sitting between them. The CDR3 loop is CASSHDSLWEQYF. For the CDR3, the DNA is TGTGCCAGCAGCCATGACAGCCTTTGGGAGCAGTACTTC. The entire variable domain, with the rest obtained from reference TRBV7-8 and TRBJ2-7, is as follows: GAGVSQSPRYKVAKRGQDVALRCDPISGHVSLFWYQQALGQGPEFLTYFQNEAQLDKSGLPSDRFFAERPEGSVSTLKIQRTQQEDSAVYLCASSHDSLWEQYFGPGTRLTVT.

The gene calls are TRBV19 and TRBJ1-6, with a possible D match to TRBD1 (6 bases). Between the trimmed V and J ends, which lost 2 bases and 13 bases, there was a span of 18 bases. The V gene's germline CDR1 is LNHDA and CDR2 SQIVND (reference sequence). The CDR3 has 15 amino acids. This chain's CDR3 is CASSITGISTEPLHF. DNA for the CDR3: TGTGCCAGTAGTATAACAGGGATTTCCACGGAGCCCCTCCACTTT.

This clone was picked up a small number of times. V gene TRBV28 combines with J gene TRBJ2-1, with D perhaps TRBD2 (6 bases). This CDR3 is built from 11 residues. Trimming pared 8 bases from V and 4 bases from J, leaving 6 bases between. Germline assignment: CDR1 MDHEN and CDR2 SYDVKM. DNA of the CDR3: TGTGCCAGCGGGACTTACAATGAGCAGTTCTTC. This translates into CASGTYNEQFF.

This chain joins TRBV6-5 and TRBJ2-1; 16 positions match TRBD2. The germline gives CDR1 MNHEY, CDR2 SVGAGI. Trimming cost V 5 bases and J 10 bases; bases outside gene matches: 5. This CDR3 comprises 15 residues. CDR3 sequence reads: CASSQGLAGGDEQFF. The CDR3 DNA reads as TGTGCCAGCAGTCAGGGACTAGCGGGAGGGGACGAGCAGTTCTTC.

The chain employs TRBV20-1 and TRBJ1-4; TRBD1 agrees at 7 bases. V lost 5 bases and J lost 8; bases outside the gene matches: 2. The CDR3 is 11 amino acids. Germline loops: CDR1 DFQATT, CDR2 SNEGSKA (reference sequence). The CDR3 sequence is CSARQGEKLFF. In nucleotides, the CDR3 is TGCAGTGCTCGACAGGGCGAAAAACTGTTTTTT.

The chain is built from TRBV9 and TRBJ2-3, with 10 nucleotides matching TRBD2. V dropped 1 base and J dropped 3; count of bases not matched to a gene: 5. Germline V lookup: CDR1 SGDLS, CDR2 YYNGEE. This CDR3 is built from 16 residues. The CDR3 DNA follows: TGTGCCAGCAGCGTAATATCTAGCGGGAGTACAGATACGCAGTATTTT. Translation: CASSVISSGSTDTQYF.

The chain combines TRBV28 with TRBJ2-7; no clear D. CDR3 length equals 14 residues. In germline, CDR1 is MDHEN, CDR2 SYDVKM. V gave up 5 bases and J gave up 3 bases, with 14 bases separating them. The CDR3, as DNA: TGTGCCAGCAGTCTTTCGTGGGCGTACTACGAGCAGTACTTC. Translating gives CASSLSWAYYEQYF.

The chain joins TRBV7-9 to TRBJ1-1; 7 bases fit TRBD1. The germline CDR1 and CDR2 sequences are SEHNR and FQNEAQ (reference sequence). The trim removed 5 bases at V and 7 bases at J, leaving 10 bases unmatched. The CDR3 is made up of 14 amino acids. The CDR3 sequence: CASSLPGPGGEAFF. Written as DNA, the CDR3 is TGTGCCAGCAGCCTCCCGGGGCCAGGGGGTGAAGCTTTCTTT.

The rearrangement joins TRBV18 to TRBJ1-5, with D maybe TRBD1 (5 bases). The CDR3 contains 12 residues. V was shortened by 0 bases and J by 8 bases, with 5 bases between the two germline ends. Germline-derived CDR1 and CDR2 are KGHSH and LQKENI. CDR3 DNA sequence: TGTGCCAGCTCACCACCGGGGGAGCCCCAGCATTTT. It specifies CASSPPGEPQHF.

The chain carries TRBV7-2 and TRBJ1-5, with TRBD1 matching over 7 bases. The CDR3 totals 15 residues. The germline V gene has CDR1 SGHTA and CDR2 FQGNSA. The V gene end was trimmed by 5 bases and the J gene end by 2 bases; junction bases not matched to a gene: 6. Written as DNA, the CDR3 is TGTGCCAGCAGCCCAGAGGACAGGCGCAATCAGCCCCAGCATTTT. Translated, it gives CASSPEDRRNQPQHF.

The chain uses TRBV3-1 (or the pseudogene TRBV3-2) and TRBJ1-6; D may be TRBD1 (6 bases). Germline CDR1 LGHDT, CDR2 YNNKEL (reference sequence). This CDR3 is 17 amino acids long. The V and J ends lost 1 base and 8 bases respectively, with 18 bases between them. The CDR3: CASSQGIPGAGDSPLHF. The DNA for the CDR3 is TGTGCCAGCAGCCAAGGTATCCCGGGGGCAGGTGATTCACCCCTCCACTTT.

This chain links TRBV6-5 with TRBJ2-7; TRBD1 is a possible D gene (6 bases). V lost 10 bases and J 2 bases, leaving 15 bases between the germline ends. CDR1 and CDR2 from the germline V gene are MNHEY and SVGAGI. CDR3 size: 13 residues. CDR3 nucleotides: TGTGCCACCCACGCCGGGACAACCTACGAGCAGTACTTC. It encodes CATHAGTTYEQYF.

V and J are TRBV13 and TRBJ1-3; D is ambiguous. The CDR3 length is 14 residues. Germline CDR1 is PRHDT and CDR2 is FYEKMQ (reference sequence). V was cut by 1 base and J by 4 bases, with 8 bases left in between. The CDR3 sequence is CASSLAGIGNTIYF. CDR3 bases: TGTGCCAGCAGCTTAGCGGGAATAGGAAACACCATATATTTT.

The gene calls are TRBV27 and TRBJ2-1, with a weak D call TRBD2 (6 bases). V lost 5 bases and J 3 bases, leaving 8 bases between the germline ends. The CDR3 length is 13 residues. CDR1 is MNHEY, CDR2 SMNVEV, per germline (reference sequence). The CDR3 region is CASSSGHYNEQFF. The CDR3, as DNA: TGTGCCAGCAGTAGCGGGCACTACAATGAGCAGTTCTTC.

V usage is TRBV6-2 or TRBV6-3 and J usage is TRBJ1-2; D might be TRBD1 (6 bases). The CDR3 covers 13 residues. CDR1 is MNHEY and CDR2 is SVGEGT in the germline V gene. The germline V and J ends were trimmed by 0 bases and 7 bases, with 9 bases remaining between them. CDR3 in DNA: TGTGCCAGCAGTTACTCCTCGGGGGCTGGCTACACCTTC. Translated, it gives CASSYSSGAGYTF.

The chain employs TRBV5-1 and TRBJ1-3; 8 nucleotides align to TRBD1. CDR3 length: 17 residues. V was pared by 0 bases and J by 3 bases, with 8 bases of the junction left unmatched. Looked up from germline, CDR1 is SGHRS and CDR2 is YFSETQ. CDR3 bases: TGCGCCAGCAGCTTGGCCATGCAGGGGGCGAGTGGAAACACCATATATTTT. Its protein product is CASSLAMQGASGNTIYF. Full variable domain (rest looked up from reference TRBV5-1 and TRBJ1-3): KAGVTQTPRYLIKTRGQQVTLSCSPISGHRSVSWYQQTPGQGLQFLFEYFSETQRNKGNFPGRFSGRQFSNSRSEMNVSTLELGDSALYLCASSLAMQGASGNTIYFGEGSWLTVV.